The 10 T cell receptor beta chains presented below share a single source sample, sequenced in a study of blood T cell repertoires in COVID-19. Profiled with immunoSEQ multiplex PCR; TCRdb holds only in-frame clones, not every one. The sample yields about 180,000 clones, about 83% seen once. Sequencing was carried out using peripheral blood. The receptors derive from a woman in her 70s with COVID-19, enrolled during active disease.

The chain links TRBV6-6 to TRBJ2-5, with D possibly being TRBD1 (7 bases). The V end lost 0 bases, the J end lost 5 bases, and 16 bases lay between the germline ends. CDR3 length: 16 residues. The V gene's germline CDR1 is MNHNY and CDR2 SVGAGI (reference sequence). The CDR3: CASSYSIQGGGETQYF. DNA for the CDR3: TGTGCCAGCAGTTACTCGATTCAGGGGGGTGGCGAGACCCAGTACTTC.

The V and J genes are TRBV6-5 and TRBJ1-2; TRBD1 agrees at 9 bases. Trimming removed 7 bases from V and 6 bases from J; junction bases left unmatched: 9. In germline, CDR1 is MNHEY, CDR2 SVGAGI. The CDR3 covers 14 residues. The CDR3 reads CASIWDRVNNGYTF. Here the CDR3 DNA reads TGTGCCAGCATTTGGGACAGGGTGAATAATGGCTACACCTTC.

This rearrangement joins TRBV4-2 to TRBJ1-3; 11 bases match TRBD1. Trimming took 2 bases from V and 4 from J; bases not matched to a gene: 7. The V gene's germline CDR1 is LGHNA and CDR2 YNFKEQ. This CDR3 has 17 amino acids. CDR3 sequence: CASSQRSGTGGGNTIYF. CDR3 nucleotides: TGTGCCAGCAGCCAACGATCCGGGACAGGGGGAGGAAACACCATATATTTT.

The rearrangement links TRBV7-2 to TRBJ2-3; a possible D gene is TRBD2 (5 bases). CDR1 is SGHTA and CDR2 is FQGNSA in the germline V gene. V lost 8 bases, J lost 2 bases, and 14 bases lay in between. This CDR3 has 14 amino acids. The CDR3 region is CASGAGLITDTQYF. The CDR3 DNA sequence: TGTGCCAGCGGCGCGGGCCTGATCACAGATACGCAGTATTTT.

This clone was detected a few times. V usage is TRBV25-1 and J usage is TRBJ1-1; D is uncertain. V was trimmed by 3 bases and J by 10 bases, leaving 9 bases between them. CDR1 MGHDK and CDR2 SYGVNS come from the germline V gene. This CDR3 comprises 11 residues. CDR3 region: CASSDVGGAFF. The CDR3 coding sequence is TGTGCCAGCAGTGATGTCGGCGGAGCTTTCTTT. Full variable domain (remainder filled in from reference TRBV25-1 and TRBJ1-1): EADIYQTPRYLVIGTGKKITLECSQTMGHDKMYWYQQDPGMELHLIHYSYGVNSTEKGDLSSESTVSRIRTEHFPLTLESARPSHTSQYLCASSDVGGAFFGQGTRLTVV.

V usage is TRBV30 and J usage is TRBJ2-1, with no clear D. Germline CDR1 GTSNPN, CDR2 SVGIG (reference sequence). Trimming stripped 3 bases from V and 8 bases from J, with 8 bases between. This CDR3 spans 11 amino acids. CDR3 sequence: CAWRGVDEQFF. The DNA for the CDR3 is TGTGCCTGGAGGGGCGTGGATGAGCAGTTCTTC.

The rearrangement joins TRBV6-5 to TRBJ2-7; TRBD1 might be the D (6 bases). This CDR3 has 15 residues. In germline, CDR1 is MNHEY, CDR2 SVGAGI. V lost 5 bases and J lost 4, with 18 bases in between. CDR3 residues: CASSKGQRPYYEQYF. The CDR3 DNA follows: TGTGCCAGCAGTAAGGGACAACGCCCCTATTACGAGCAGTACTTC.

CDR3 protein: CASSQVSRETQYF. In DNA form, the CDR3 reads TGCGCCAGCAGCCAAGTCTCCCGAGAGACCCAGTACTTC. The chain has TRBV4-1 and TRBJ2-5; D unclear. V was shortened by 1 base and J by 4 bases, with 7 bases between the two germline ends. Germline V gene data show CDR1 as MGHRA and CDR2 as YSYEKL. This CDR3 comprises 13 residues.

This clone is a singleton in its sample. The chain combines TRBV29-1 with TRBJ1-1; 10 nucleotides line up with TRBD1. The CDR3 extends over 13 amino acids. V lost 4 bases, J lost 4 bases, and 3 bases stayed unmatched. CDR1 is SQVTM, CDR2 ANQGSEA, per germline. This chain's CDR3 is CSVGDRGTTEAFF. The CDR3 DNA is TGCAGCGTTGGGGACAGGGGAACCACTGAAGCTTTCTTT.

The CDR3 is CASSSGQGTSDSNQPQHF. In DNA, the CDR3 is TGTGCCAGCTCATCCGGACAGGGAACGAGCGATAGCAATCAGCCCCAGCATTTT. The chain is built from TRBV18 and TRBJ1-5, with 8 bases matching TRBD1. This CDR3 comprises 18 residues. The germline V gene encodes CDR1 KGHSH and CDR2 LQKENI. V shed 5 bases and J 0 bases; nucleotides not matched to a gene: 12. The complete variable domain, with remaining parts taken from reference TRBV18 and TRBJ1-5, reads NAGVMQNPRHLVRRRGQEARLRCSPMKGHSHVYWYRQLPEEGLKFMVYLQKENIIDESGMPKERFSAEFPKEGPSILRIQQVVRGDSAAYFCASSSGQGTSDSNQPQHFGDGTRLSIL.